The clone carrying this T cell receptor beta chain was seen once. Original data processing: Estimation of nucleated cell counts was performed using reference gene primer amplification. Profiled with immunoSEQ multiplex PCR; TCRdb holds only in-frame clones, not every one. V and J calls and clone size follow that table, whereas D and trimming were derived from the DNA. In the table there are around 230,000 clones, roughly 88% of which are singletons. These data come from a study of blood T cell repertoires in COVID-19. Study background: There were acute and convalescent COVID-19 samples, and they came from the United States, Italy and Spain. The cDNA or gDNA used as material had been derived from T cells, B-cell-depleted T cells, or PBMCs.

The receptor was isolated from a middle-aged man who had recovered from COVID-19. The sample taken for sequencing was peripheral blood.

Here the CDR3 reads CASSLVDSQETQYF. The CDR3 DNA sequence: TGTGCCAGCAGCTTGGTCGACAGCCAAGAGACCCAGTACTTC. The chain couples TRBV5-4 to TRBJ2-5; weak D call: TRBD1 (5 bases). The length of the CDR3 is 14 residues. Germline lookup yields CDR1 SGHNT and CDR2 YYREEE (reference sequence). V lost 0 bases and J lost 1, with 7 bases in between.